The 9 T cell receptor beta chains listed next were all sequenced from one sample in a study of beta chain features in type 1 diabetes. All of the isolated RNA was reverse transcribed, so expressed TCRB transcripts were sequenced. The protocol was immunoSEQ multiplex PCR, while the TCRdb copy is restricted to in-frame clones and leaves out a portion. The sample has about 320,000 clones, 14% seen once; the top ten hold under 8.5%. Sequences were obtained from central memory CD4+ T cells from blood. These receptors all come from a man younger than 45 in good health.

This clone has just one count. The rearrangement uses TRBV28 and TRBJ2-5, with TRBD1 matching 7 bases. The V and J ends lost 4 bases and 3 bases, in that order; junction bases with no gene match: 17. The CDR3 totals 18 residues. The germline CDR1 and CDR2 sequences are MDHEN and SYDVKM. The CDR3 DNA reads as TGTGCCAGCAGTTCATCTACCCCGGGACAGAAGGAGAAAGAGACCCAGTACTTC. This gives the protein CASSSSTPGQKEKETQYF.

The chain combines TRBV5-6 with TRBJ2-2, with D hard to call. Germline V gene data show CDR1 as SGHDT and CDR2 as YYEEEE. CDR3 length: 17 residues. V lost 2 bases and J lost 0, with 14 bases in between. CDR3 loop: CASSFGLGGSNTGELFF. The CDR3 nucleotides are TGTGCCAGCAGCTTCGGTCTGGGCGGCTCGAACACCGGGGAGCTGTTTTTT.

There are many counts of this clone. The chain employs TRBV7-2 and TRBJ1-1; possibly TRBD1 for D (5 bases). CDR1 and CDR2 (germline): SGHTA, FQGNSA. The CDR3 has 15 residues. Between the trimmed V and J ends, which lost 1 base and 4 bases, there was a span of 13 bases. CDR3 protein: CASSLERGLGTEAFF. CDR3 sequence (DNA): TGTGCCAGCAGCTTAGAAAGGGGTTTGGGCACTGAAGCTTTCTTT.

This clone was detected a few times. Other DNA sequences within the sample encode an identical CDR3. The chain links TRBV6-5 to TRBJ1-5; maybe TRBD1 (5 bases). The CDR3 totals 14 residues. Germline V gene lookup returns CDR1 MNHEY and CDR2 SVGAGI. Trimming removed 0 bases from V and 7 bases from J, with 10 bases in between. The DNA for the CDR3 is TGTGCCAGCAGTTACTCCCGGGGGGGACAGCCCCAGCATTTT. It is translated as CASSYSRGGQPQHF.

This clone was recorded a few times. The chain carries TRBV29-1 and TRBJ2-5; no clear D gene. Looked up from germline, CDR1 is SQVTM and CDR2 is ANQGSEA. The V and J ends lost 4 bases and 5 bases respectively, with 17 bases between them. This CDR3 region has 14 residues. The CDR3 nucleotides are TGCAGCGTTGCAAGGCATCCTGCCGGGGAGACCCAGTACTTC. Translating it yields CSVARHPAGETQYF.

Concerning this clone itself: Other nucleotide sequences from this sample produce the same CDR3. The genes are TRBV30 and TRBJ1-1; the D gene is possibly TRBD1 (6 bases). This CDR3 comprises 13 residues. The V gene's germline CDR1 is GTSNPN and CDR2 SVGIG (reference sequence). V lost 0 bases, J lost 1 base, and 6 bases lay in between. CDR3: CAWSVQGNTEAFF. CDR3 nucleotide sequence: TGTGCCTGGAGTGTACAGGGGAACACTGAAGCTTTCTTT.

The chain combines TRBV6-1 with TRBJ1-6, with D uncertain. Germline V gene lookup returns CDR1 MNHNS and CDR2 SASEGT. The CDR3 is 11 residues long. Trimming cost V 5 bases and J 7 bases, with 3 bases left between them. CDR3 sequence: CASSRNSPLHF. CDR3 coding DNA: TGTGCCAGCAGTCGCAATTCACCCCTCCACTTT.

With respect to this clone: Within the sample, other DNA sequences also encode this same CDR3. The genes are TRBV7-2 and TRBJ1-2; TRBD1 matches at 7 bases. V was clipped by 0 bases and J by 7 bases; unmatched bases: 5. CDR3 length equals 14 residues. Germline V gene lookup returns CDR1 SGHTA and CDR2 FQGNSA. The CDR3 loop reads CASSLASGGGGYTF. CDR3 DNA sequence: TGTGCCAGCAGCTTAGCCTCAGGGGGTGGTGGCTACACCTTC.

This clone was recorded once. The chain employs TRBV10-3 and TRBJ2-2; TRBD1 agrees at 7 bases. The germline V gene has CDR1 ENHRY and CDR2 SYGVKD. V lost 0 bases and J lost 4; bases outside the gene matches: 8. The CDR3 extends over 17 amino acids. For the CDR3, the DNA is TGTGCCATCAGTGAGTCGAAAGGGGGCGCGGGCACCGGGGAGCTGTTTTTT. Its translation is CAISESKGGAGTGELFF.